Listed below are T cell receptor beta chains from one sample, sequenced in a study of cytomegalovirus exposure and HLA in healthy donors. Generated by immunoSEQ multiplex PCR, the TCRdb table keeps only in-frame clones and is missing some. The table includes about 130,000 clones, roughly 70% detected once. The sample comprised PBMCs. These receptors were taken from a man aged 18 to 29 in good health and CMV-seropositive. Each CDR3 is given without its conserved first and last residue. Only part of the rows carry a size: once, few, many, or a class if the clone is expanded.

J | V | size | CDR3
TRBJ1-2 | TRBV7-9 | - | ASSYGGADYGYT
TRBJ2-1 | TRBV7-2 | - | ASIPPSGRGEQF
TRBJ1-1 | TRBV6-6 | - | ASSYDSGGTEAF
TRBJ2-3 | TRBV5-1 | - | ASSLGASGPPDTQY
TRBJ2-5 | TRBV6-1 | - | ASSERGLAGEETQY
TRBJ2-3 | TRBV9 | once | ASSVAGGGLTDTQY
TRBJ2-1 | TRBV11-2 | - | ASSLNPDRGRNEQF
TRBJ1-6 | TRBV5-1 | - | ASSLSRAGANSPLH
TRBJ2-7 | TRBV9 | - | ASSALAGSDEQY
TRBJ2-7 | TRBV11-1 | - | ASTRGTGGYEQY
TRBJ2-7 | TRBV7-2 | - | ASSPAQGAREQY
TRBJ2-4 | TRBV11-2 | - | ASSLRTGNIQY
TRBJ1-2 | TRBV5-1 | - | ASSLGRHGWT
TRBJ2-3 | TRBV5-1 | - | ASSSDPGQSTDTQY
TRBJ2-2 | TRBV25-1 | - | ASSELGTSGNTGELF
TRBJ2-5 | TRBV28 | few | ASSSRGTAQETQY
TRBJ2-1 | TRBV30 | once | AWSARGVIIHNEQF
TRBJ2-4 | TRBV7-8 | - | ASSSGTGGRILAKNIQY
TRBJ2-7 | TRBV28 | - | ASSTPQGYEQY
TRBJ2-7 | TRBV6-5 | - | ASRRTSGGTYEQY
TRBJ1-3 | TRBV28 | - | ASGLSGVSGNTIY
TRBJ1-1 | TRBV7-9 | - | ASSLGDRYEAEAF
TRBJ2-3 | TRBV10-3 | - | AIRERGGLPSTDTQY
TRBJ1-4 | TRBV18 | few | ASSPGTNEKLF
TRBJ2-7 | TRBV5-1 | - | ASSLRVGLDSTEQY
TRBJ1-3 | TRBV11-2 | - | ASSLGGGTIY
TRBJ2-1 | TRBV6-4 | few | ASTRLAGGDNEQF
TRBJ1-6 | TRBV6-5 | - | ASSYSGQYDSPLH
TRBJ1-2 | TRBV9 | - | ASSAGAGARYGYT
TRBJ2-7 | TRBV7-7 | - | ASSFLAGESYEQY
TRBJ2-3 | TRBV6-5 | - | ASTRGMADTQY